This is a list of T cell receptor beta chains from one sample in a study of CD8 T cells in cerebrospinal fluid in Alzheimer's disease. TCRdb reprocessed the 10x single-cell sequencing reads and stores each CDR3 protein as one record, lacking DNA. Its clone listing holds 1,500 to 2,000 distinct CDR3 sequences. The sequencing input was cerebrospinal fluid. The receptors originated from a human donor with mild cognitive impairment. The CDR3 runs from the conserved cysteine through the conserved F or W. Part of the rows lack a size; the others show once, few, many or a class for expanded clones.

j_call v_call clone_size cdr3_aa
TRBJ2-7 TRBV28 medium-sized CASSPGTDYEQYF
TRBJ2-2 TRBV9 NA CASTRGGTPNTGELFF
TRBJ2-2 TRBV7-9 medium-sized CASSFSGQGPTGELFF
TRBJ1-1 TRBV19 medium-sized CASSIGLRPEAFF
TRBJ2-5 TRBV6-1 medium-sized CASSEAGTSGPETQYF
TRBJ2-2 TRBV5-1 medium-sized CASSLRGETGELFF
TRBJ1-5 TRBV12-3/TRBV12-4 medium-sized CASSLKGFHPQHF
TRBJ2-1 TRBV18 medium-sized CASSLGTQPYNEQFF
TRBJ2-7 TRBV20-1 medium-sized CSARPRRDEQYF
TRBJ1-2 TRBV2 NA CASNLQGADYGYTF
TRBJ2-7 TRBV28 medium-sized CASSPARFSSYEQYF
TRBJ2-3 TRBV19 NA CASSYGLGWDTQYF
TRBJ2-6 TRBV30 NA CAWTGVRMGGANVLTF
TRBJ1-5 TRBV28 large CASTYSGVISNQPQHF
TRBJ1-3 TRBV3-1 medium-sized CASSYARQASGNTIYF
TRBJ2-1 TRBV28 NA CASRTSGGRYEQFF
TRBJ1-1 TRBV20-1 NA CSARQGNTEAFF
TRBJ2-7 TRBV3-1 medium-sized CASSQDNIDRPLGEQYF
TRBJ2-1 TRBV5-1 medium-sized CASSPGTETYNEQFF
TRBJ1-4 TRBV15 medium-sized CATSSIRGNEKLFF